This T cell receptor (beta chain) is drawn from a study of blood T cell repertoires in COVID-19. Study-level background: Samples came from the United States, Italy and Spain, spanning acute and convalescent COVID-19. The analysed material was cDNA or gDNA that came from T cells, B-cell-depleted T cells, or PBMCs.

CDR1 and CDR2 from the germline V gene are SGHNT and YYREEE (reference sequence). The length of the CDR3 is 12 residues. Trimming shortened V by 5 bases and J by 4 bases, and 7 bases separated the two germline ends. The authors' processing: Estimates of nucleated cell counts were drawn from the amplification of reference gene primers. Clones were sequenced by immunoSEQ multiplex PCR, and TCRdb holds only the in-frame ones, with some missing. For V, J and clone size, that table is used; D and trimming come from the DNA. Among hundreds of thousands of clones listed, approximately 88% were seen once. The source material was peripheral blood. The source is a woman aged 25 to 39 with acute or convalescent COVID-19. The V gene is TRBV5-4, the J gene TRBJ1-3; D remains ambiguous. The CDR3 region has the DNA TGTGCCAGCAGTCTCCCCGGAAACACCATATATTTT. Its translation is CASSLPGNTIYF.